Presented here are 23 T cell receptor beta chains from one specimen sequenced in a study of blood T cell repertoires in COVID-19. The method was immunoSEQ multiplex PCR; TCRdb's version includes in-frame clones alone and lacks a portion of them. This table holds approximately 180,000 clones, approximately 83% found once. The sequenced material came from peripheral blood. The receptors originated from a human donor with active or convalescent COVID-19. The donor label of this sample is uncertain.

CDR3 in DNA: TGTGCCAGCAGCGAGTATCTCCGGGACAGAAGCACAGATACGCAGTATTTT. Its protein is CASSEYLRDRSTDTQYF. The genes are TRBV13 and TRBJ2-3; 7 nucleotides agree with TRBD1. The CDR3 consists of 17 residues. Germline V gene data show CDR1 as PRHDT and CDR2 as FYEKMQ (reference sequence). Trimming cost V 5 bases and J 0 bases; bases outside gene matches: 11.

This clone occurred once. The chain employs TRBV20-1 and TRBJ2-5; no firm D call. V lost 4 bases, J lost 1 base, and 4 bases lay in between. Germline CDR1 is DFQATT and CDR2 is SNEGSKA (reference sequence). This CDR3 has 11 residues. This chain's CDR3 is CSATVQETQYF. CDR3 nucleotides: TGCAGTGCTACAGTCCAAGAGACCCAGTACTTC.

This clone was counted once. The gene calls are TRBV5-1 and TRBJ1-6; 10 bases are a match to TRBD1. The CDR3 has 16 amino acids. J lost 8 bases, V lost 0 bases, and 5 bases had no gene match. The germline V gene has CDR1 SGHRS and CDR2 YFSETQ. CDR3 in amino acids: CASSLATGGLDSPLHF. CDR3 coding DNA: TGCGCCAGCAGCTTGGCGACAGGGGGCCTAGATTCACCCCTCCACTTT.

This sequence joins TRBV20-1 and TRBJ1-2; possibly TRBD1 for D (6 bases). CDR1 and CDR2 (germline): DFQATT, SNEGSKA (reference sequence). V gave up 3 bases and J gave up 4 bases, with 15 bases separating them. This CDR3 is 14 amino acids long. CDR3 loop: CSASDRDKPYGYTF. The CDR3 DNA is TGCAGTGCTAGTGACCGGGACAAACCCTATGGCTACACCTTC.

The J gene is TRBJ2-3, the V gene TRBV28, with 8 bases lining up with TRBD2. The CDR3 extends over 14 amino acids. The ends lost 10 bases at V and 1 base at J; junction bases unmatched: 7. Germline V gene lookup returns CDR1 MDHEN and CDR2 SYDVKM. The CDR3 loop is CATHGRGGTDTQYF. In nucleotides, the CDR3 is TGTGCCACCCACGGGAGGGGGGGCACAGATACGCAGTATTTT.

CDR3 DNA: TGCAGCGTTGAAGATAAGCAGGGGGCGGGTGAGACCCAGTACTTC. Amino acid sequence: CSVEDKQGAGETQYF. The chain links TRBV29-1 to TRBJ2-5, with TRBD1 identical over 8 bases. CDR3 length: 15 residues. CDR1 SQVTM and CDR2 ANQGSEA come from the germline V gene. With V trimmed by 0 bases and J by 5 bases, 8 bases remained unmatched.

This chain uses TRBV5-4 with TRBJ2-5, with TRBD1 matching 8 bases. Germline V gives CDR1 SGHNT, CDR2 YYREEE (reference sequence). V shed 2 bases, J shed 1 base, and the junction held 7 bases outside the gene matches. The CDR3 has 16 residues. CDR3 in amino acids: CASSLPRTGTQETQYF. The CDR3 DNA follows: TGTGCCAGCAGCTTACCCAGGACAGGGACCCAAGAGACCCAGTACTTC.

The genes are TRBV30 and TRBJ2-7, with TRBD1 matching 7 bases. Trimming took 6 bases from V and 7 from J; bases not matched to a gene: 12. Germline V gene lookup returns CDR1 GTSNPN and CDR2 SVGIG (reference sequence). This CDR3 contains 13 residues. The CDR3 DNA reads TGTGCCTGCGCCCGGACAGGACCTTGGGAGCAGTACTTC. Translating gives CACARTGPWEQYF. The entire variable domain, with the rest obtained from reference TRBV30 and TRBJ2-7, is as follows: SQTIHQWPATLVQPVGSPLSLECTVEGTSNPNLYWYRQAAGRGLQLLFYSVGIGQISSEVPQNLSASRPQDRQFILSSKKLLLSDSGFYLCACARTGPWEQYFGPGTRLTVT.

The chain carries TRBV6-6 and TRBJ2-7; perhaps TRBD1 as D (6 bases). Trimming took off 6 bases at V and 1 base at J, with 13 bases between the two ends. Germline assignment: CDR1 MNHNY and CDR2 SVGAGI (reference sequence). The CDR3 consists of 14 residues. The CDR3 DNA is TGTGCCAGCAGGGACAGCTCGCTTTCCTACGAGCAGTACTTC. Protein sequence: CASRDSSLSYEQYF.

This rearrangement joins TRBV2 to TRBJ1-1, with D possibly TRBD1 on 5 matching bases. V was trimmed by 6 bases and J by 0 bases, leaving 11 bases between them. This CDR3 region has 14 residues. Germline loops: CDR1 SNHLY, CDR2 FYNNEI. CDR3 sequence (DNA): TGTGCCAGCAGGCGGGACGGTATGAACACTGAAGCTTTCTTT. Translating gives CASRRDGMNTEAFF. Looking up the rest from reference TRBV2 and TRBJ1-1 gives the full variable domain: EPEVTQTPSHQVTQMGQEVILRCVPISNHLYFYWYRQILGQKVEFLVSFYNNEISEKSEIFDDQFSVERPDGSNFTLKIRSTKLEDSAMYFCASRRDGMNTEAFFGQGTRLTVV.

The V gene is TRBV6-6, the J gene TRBJ1-4; weak D call: TRBD1 (5 bases). V was shortened by 6 bases and J by 0 bases, with 8 bases between the two germline ends. CDR3 length: 14 residues. Germline V gene lookup returns CDR1 MNHNY and CDR2 SVGAGI (reference sequence). For the CDR3, the DNA is TGTGCCAGCAGATTACAGGCAACTAATGAAAAACTGTTTTTT. It translates to CASRLQATNEKLFF.

This rearrangement joins TRBV11-3 to TRBJ2-1; D gene uncertain. Looked up from germline, CDR1 is SGHNT and CDR2 is YENEEA. V lost 3 bases and J 10 bases, leaving 16 bases between the germline ends. The CDR3 runs 14 residues. CDR3 DNA sequence: TGTGCCAGCAGCTTGAGATCGAATAACGCCGAGCAGTTCTTC. It translates to CASSLRSNNAEQFF.

This chain joins TRBV2 and TRBJ2-1, with 14 bases aligning to TRBD2. Germline-derived CDR1 and CDR2 are SNHLY and FYNNEI. The CDR3 is 20 residues long. V was pared by 7 bases and J by 5 bases, with 19 bases of the junction left unmatched. CDR3 loop: CASKKTSGRATLVGHNEQFF. CDR3 sequence (DNA): TGTGCCAGCAAGAAGACTAGCGGGAGGGCCACCTTGGTTGGCCACAATGAGCAGTTCTTC.

This clone was detected once. The gene calls are TRBV2 and TRBJ1-1, with a tentative D call TRBD1 (6 bases). The germline gives CDR1 SNHLY, CDR2 FYNNEI. This CDR3 spans 13 amino acids. V lost 6 bases and J lost 0, with 8 bases in between. CDR3 DNA: TGTGCCAGCAGACAGGGACTGAACACTGAAGCTTTCTTT. Its protein is CASRQGLNTEAFF.

The genes are TRBV4-2 and TRBJ2-1; possibly TRBD2 for D (5 bases). The V gene lost 0 bases and the J gene lost 10 bases, with 7 bases spanning the gap. Per germline, CDR1 LGHNA and CDR2 YNFKEQ. CDR3 length: 12 residues. This CDR3 is CASSQEGGEQFF. The CDR3 DNA is TGTGCCAGCAGCCAAGAAGGAGGAGAGCAGTTCTTC.

In this sample, this clone turned up a few times. The rearrangement joins TRBV5-4 to TRBJ1-2; D might be TRBD1 (5 bases). The V gene's germline CDR1 is SGHNT and CDR2 YYREEE (reference sequence). This CDR3 comprises 14 residues. V lost 5 bases and J 11 bases, leaving 22 bases between the germline ends. Here the CDR3 reads CASRWYNGLGGYTF. The CDR3 DNA follows: TGTGCCAGCAGATGGTACAACGGCTTGGGGGGGTACACCTTC.

This sequence joins TRBV30 and TRBJ1-6; maybe TRBD1 (5 bases). Germline V gives CDR1 GTSNPN, CDR2 SVGIG (reference sequence). The CDR3 totals 15 residues. V shed 4 bases and J shed 3 bases, with 13 bases lying between them. The CDR3 is CAWNLRGFYNSPLHF. The CDR3 DNA is TGTGCCTGGAATCTAAGGGGCTTCTATAATTCACCCCTCCACTTT.

This clone was detected only a few times. The chain has TRBV5-1 and TRBJ1-4, with TRBD1 as a possible D gene (5 bases). This CDR3 is 14 amino acids long. The V gene lost 4 bases and the J gene lost 5 bases, with 12 bases spanning the gap. Germline lookup yields CDR1 SGHRS and CDR2 YFSETQ. The CDR3 bases are TGCGCCAGCAGCAACGGACACGGGAATGAAAAACTGTTTTTT. Its translation is CASSNGHGNEKLFF.

V gene TRBV5-6 combines with J gene TRBJ1-1; D gene unclear. This CDR3 contains 13 residues. Trimming removed 3 bases from V and 1 base from J, with 7 bases in between. CDR1 and CDR2 (germline): SGHDT, YYEEEE. The CDR3 DNA is TGTGCCAGCAGCTACCGGGGGAACACTGAAGCTTTCTTT. It specifies CASSYRGNTEAFF.

The chain uses TRBV7-2 and TRBJ2-1; 8 positions agree with TRBD2. CDR3 length: 15 amino acids. Per the germline V gene, CDR1 is SGHTA and CDR2 is FQGNSA. V was pared by 7 bases and J by 7 bases, with 12 bases of the junction left unmatched. The CDR3 sequence: CASKALAGGLNEQFF. CDR3 bases: TGTGCCAGCAAGGCTTTGGCGGGAGGTTTGAATGAGCAGTTCTTC.

The chain recombines TRBV19 with TRBJ2-7, with a possible D match to TRBD2 (6 bases). Germline CDR1 is LNHDA and CDR2 is SQIVND (reference sequence). V dropped 5 bases and J dropped 4 bases, with 15 bases sitting between them. The CDR3 is made up of 14 amino acids. CDR3 sequence (DNA): TGTGCCAGTAGTCGTACTAGCCTACCGTACGAGCAGTACTTC. Residues: CASSRTSLPYEQYF.

The chain uses TRBV28 and TRBJ2-5; D is ambiguous. The ends were cut back, 8 bases at V and 3 bases at J, with 4 bases in the middle. The CDR3 covers 10 residues. The germline V gene has CDR1 MDHEN and CDR2 SYDVKM. The CDR3: CASAEETQYF. CDR3 coding DNA: TGTGCCAGCGCAGAAGAGACCCAGTACTTC.

This chain uses TRBV7-2 with TRBJ1-1, with 8 positions matching TRBD1. The V segment lost 5 bases and the J segment 7 bases; nucleotides outside the gene matches: 9. The CDR3 is made up of 14 amino acids. Per the germline V gene, CDR1 is SGHTA and CDR2 is FQGNSA. The CDR3 reads CASSPRGRRVEAFF. For the CDR3, the DNA is TGTGCCAGCAGCCCCAGGGGGCGACGGGTTGAAGCTTTCTTT.